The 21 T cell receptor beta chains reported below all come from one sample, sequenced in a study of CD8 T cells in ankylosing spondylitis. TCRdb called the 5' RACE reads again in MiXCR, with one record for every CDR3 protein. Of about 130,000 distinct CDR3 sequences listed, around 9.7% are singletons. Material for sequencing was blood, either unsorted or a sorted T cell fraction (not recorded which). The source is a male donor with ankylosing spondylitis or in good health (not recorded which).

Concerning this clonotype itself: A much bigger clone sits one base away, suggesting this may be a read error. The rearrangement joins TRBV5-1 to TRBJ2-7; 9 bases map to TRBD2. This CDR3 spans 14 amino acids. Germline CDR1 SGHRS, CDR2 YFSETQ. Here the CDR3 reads CASSHSGSLYEHYF. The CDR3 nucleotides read TGCGCCAGCAGCCATAGCGGGAGTCTTTACGAGCATTACTTC.

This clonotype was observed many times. The CDR3 spells CASSLQTRNTEAFF. The CDR3, as DNA: TGTGCCAGCAGCTTACAGACCCGGAACACTGAAGCTTTCTTT. The chain links TRBV5-8 to TRBJ1-1; D is undetermined. The germline V and J ends were trimmed by 2 bases and 1 base, with 9 bases remaining between them. This CDR3 contains 14 residues. CDR1 is SGHTS, CDR2 YDEGEE, per germline.

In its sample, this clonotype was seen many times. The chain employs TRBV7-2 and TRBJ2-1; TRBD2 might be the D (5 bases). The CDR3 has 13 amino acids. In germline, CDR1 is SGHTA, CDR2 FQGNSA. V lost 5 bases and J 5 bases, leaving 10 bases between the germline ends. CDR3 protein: CASSVDGNNEQFF. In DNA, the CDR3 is TGTGCCAGCAGCGTAGACGGGAACAATGAGCAGTTCTTC.

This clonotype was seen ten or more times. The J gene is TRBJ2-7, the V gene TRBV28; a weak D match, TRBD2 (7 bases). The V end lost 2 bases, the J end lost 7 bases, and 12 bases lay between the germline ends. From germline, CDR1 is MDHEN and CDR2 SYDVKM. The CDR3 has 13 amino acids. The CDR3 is CASSLQGRGEQYF. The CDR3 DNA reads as TGTGCCAGCAGTTTACAGGGGCGGGGGGAGCAGTACTTC.

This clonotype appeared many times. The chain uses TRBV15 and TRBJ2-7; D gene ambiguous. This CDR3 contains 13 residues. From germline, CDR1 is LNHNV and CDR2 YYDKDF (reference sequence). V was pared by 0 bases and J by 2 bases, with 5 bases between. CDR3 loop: CATSRDLTYEQYF. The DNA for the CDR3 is TGTGCCACCAGCAGAGATCTCACCTACGAGCAGTACTTC. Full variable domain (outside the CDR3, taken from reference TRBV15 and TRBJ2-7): DAMVIQNPRYQVTQFGKPVTLSCSQTLNHNVMYWYQQKSSQAPKLLFHYYDKDFNNEADTPDNFQSRRPNTSFCFLDIRSPGLGDTAMYLCATSRDLTYEQYFGPGTRLTVT.

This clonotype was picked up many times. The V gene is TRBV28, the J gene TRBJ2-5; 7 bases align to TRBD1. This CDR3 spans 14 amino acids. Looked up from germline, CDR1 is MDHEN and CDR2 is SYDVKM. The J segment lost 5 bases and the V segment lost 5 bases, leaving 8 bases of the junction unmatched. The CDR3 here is CASSAGQVVETQYF. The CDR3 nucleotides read TGTGCCAGCAGTGCCGGACAGGTCGTGGAGACCCAGTACTTC.

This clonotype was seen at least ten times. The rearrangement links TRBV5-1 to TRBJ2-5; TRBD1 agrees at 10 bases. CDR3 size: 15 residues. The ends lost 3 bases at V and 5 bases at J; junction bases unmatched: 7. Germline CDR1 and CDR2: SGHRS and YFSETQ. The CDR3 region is CASSWGDRGRETQYF. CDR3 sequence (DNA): TGCGCCAGCAGCTGGGGTGACAGGGGGCGTGAGACCCAGTACTTC.

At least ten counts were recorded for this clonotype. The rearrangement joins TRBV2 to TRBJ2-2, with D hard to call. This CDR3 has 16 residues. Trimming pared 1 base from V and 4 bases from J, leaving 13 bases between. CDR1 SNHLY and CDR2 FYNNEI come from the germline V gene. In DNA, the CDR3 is TGTGCCAGCAGTGAAGGGAAGGCGGCTAGCACCGGGGAGCTGTTTTTT. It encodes CASSEGKAASTGELFF.

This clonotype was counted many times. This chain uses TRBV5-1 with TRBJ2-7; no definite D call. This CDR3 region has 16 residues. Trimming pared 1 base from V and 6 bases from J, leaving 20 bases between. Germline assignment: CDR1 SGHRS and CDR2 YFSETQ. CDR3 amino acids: CASSLQAIAQVSEQYF. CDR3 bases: TGCGCCAGCAGCTTGCAAGCCATCGCCCAGGTTTCCGAGCAGTACTTC. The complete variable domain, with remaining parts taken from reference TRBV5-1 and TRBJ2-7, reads KAGVTQTPRYLIKTRGQQVTLSCSPISGHRSVSWYQQTPGQGLQFLFEYFSETQRNKGNFPGRFSGRQFSNSRSEMNVSTLELGDSALYLCASSLQAIAQVSEQYFGPGTRLTVT.

CDR3 in DNA: TGTGCCAGCAGCTTAGCGCGCGCGGGAGGGCTCGATGAGCAGTTCTTC. It is translated as CASSLARAGGLDEQFF. The chain is built from TRBV7-2 and TRBJ2-1; 9 bases match TRBD2. This CDR3 contains 16 residues. Trimming removed 0 bases from V and 8 bases from J; junction bases left unmatched: 8. The germline gives CDR1 SGHTA, CDR2 FQGNSA.

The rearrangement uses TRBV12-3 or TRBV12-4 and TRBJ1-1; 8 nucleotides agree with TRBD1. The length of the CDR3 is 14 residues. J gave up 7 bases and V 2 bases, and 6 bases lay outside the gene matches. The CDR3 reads CASSLSGTGREAFF. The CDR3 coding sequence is TGTGCCAGCAGTTTATCGGGGACAGGTCGTGAAGCTTTCTTT.

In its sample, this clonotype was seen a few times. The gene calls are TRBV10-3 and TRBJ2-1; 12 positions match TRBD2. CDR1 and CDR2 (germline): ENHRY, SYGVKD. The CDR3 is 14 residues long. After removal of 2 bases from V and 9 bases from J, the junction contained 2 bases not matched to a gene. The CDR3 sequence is CAISEGTSGFEQFF. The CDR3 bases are TGTGCCATCAGTGAGGGGACTAGCGGGTTTGAGCAGTTCTTC.

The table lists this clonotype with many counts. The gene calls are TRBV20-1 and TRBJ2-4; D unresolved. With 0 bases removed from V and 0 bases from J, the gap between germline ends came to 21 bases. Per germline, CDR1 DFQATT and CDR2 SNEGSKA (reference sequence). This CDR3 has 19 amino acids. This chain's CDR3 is CSARDLRALYTLAKNIQYF. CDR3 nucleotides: TGCAGTGCTAGAGATCTACGGGCTCTATACACACTAGCCAAAAACATTCAGTACTTC.

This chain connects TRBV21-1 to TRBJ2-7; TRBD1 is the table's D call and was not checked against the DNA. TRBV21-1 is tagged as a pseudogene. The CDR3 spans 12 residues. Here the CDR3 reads CASGTGGYEQYF. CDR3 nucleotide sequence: TGTGCCAGCGGGACAGGGGGTTACGAGCAGTACTTC.

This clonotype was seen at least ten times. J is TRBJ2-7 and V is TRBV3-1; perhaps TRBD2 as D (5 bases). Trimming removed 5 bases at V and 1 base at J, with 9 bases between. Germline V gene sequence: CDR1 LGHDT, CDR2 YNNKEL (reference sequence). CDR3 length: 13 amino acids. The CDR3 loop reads CASSTRGSYEQYF. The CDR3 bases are TGTGCCAGCAGCACCCGGGGATCCTACGAGCAGTACTTC.

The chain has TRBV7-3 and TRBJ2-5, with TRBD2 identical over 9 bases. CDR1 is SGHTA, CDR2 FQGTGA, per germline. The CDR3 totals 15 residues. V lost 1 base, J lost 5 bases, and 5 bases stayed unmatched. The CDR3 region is CASSLKGLAGETQYF. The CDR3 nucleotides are TGTGCCAGCAGCTTAAAGGGACTAGCAGGGGAGACCCAGTACTTC.

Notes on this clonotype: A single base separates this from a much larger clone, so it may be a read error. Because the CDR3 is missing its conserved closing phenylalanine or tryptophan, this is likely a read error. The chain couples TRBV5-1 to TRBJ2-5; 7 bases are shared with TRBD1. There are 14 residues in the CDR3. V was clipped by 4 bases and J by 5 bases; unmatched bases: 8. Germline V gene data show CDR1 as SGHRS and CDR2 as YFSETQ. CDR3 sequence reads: CASSLGQDGETQYL. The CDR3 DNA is TGCGCCAGCAGCCTCGGACAGGATGGGGAGACCCAGTACTTG.

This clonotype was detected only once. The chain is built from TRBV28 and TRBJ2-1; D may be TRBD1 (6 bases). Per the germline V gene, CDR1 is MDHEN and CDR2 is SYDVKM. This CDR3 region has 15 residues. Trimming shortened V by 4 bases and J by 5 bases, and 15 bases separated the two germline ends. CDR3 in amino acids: CASSYIKTGNNEQFF. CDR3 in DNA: TGTGCCAGCAGTTACATCAAGACAGGAAACAATGAGCAGTTCTTC. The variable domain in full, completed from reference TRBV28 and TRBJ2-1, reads DVKVTQSSRYLVKRTGEKVFLECVQDMDHENMFWYRQDPGLGLRLIYFSYDVKMKEKGDIPEGYSVSREKKERFSLILESASTNQTSMYLCASSYIKTGNNEQFFGPGTRLTVL.

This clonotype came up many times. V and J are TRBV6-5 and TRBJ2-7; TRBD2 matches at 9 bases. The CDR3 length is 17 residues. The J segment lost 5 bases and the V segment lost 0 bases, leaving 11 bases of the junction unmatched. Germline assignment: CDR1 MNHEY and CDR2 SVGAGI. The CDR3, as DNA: TGTGCCAGCAGTTACTCTCCCCCTAGCGGGATATACCACGAGCAGTACTTC. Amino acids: CASSYSPPSGIYHEQYF.

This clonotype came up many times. In DNA form, the CDR3 reads TGCAGTGCTAGGCAGGGACTAGCGTTTAACAATGAGCAGTTCTTC. It encodes CSARQGLAFNNEQFF. The V gene is TRBV20-1, the J gene TRBJ2-1; TRBD2 agrees at 10 bases. Germline V CDR1 and CDR2: DFQATT, SNEGSKA (reference sequence). The length of the CDR3 is 15 residues. Trimming at V came to 3 bases and at J to 5 bases, leaving 7 bases not matched to a gene.

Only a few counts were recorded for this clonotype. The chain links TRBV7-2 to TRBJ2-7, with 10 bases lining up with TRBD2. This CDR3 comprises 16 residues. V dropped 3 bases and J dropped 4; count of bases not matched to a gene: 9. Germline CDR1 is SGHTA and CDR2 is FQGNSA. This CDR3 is CASSFRPSGGGYEQYF. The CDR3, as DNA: TGTGCCAGCAGCTTTCGGCCTAGCGGGGGAGGGTACGAGCAGTACTTC.